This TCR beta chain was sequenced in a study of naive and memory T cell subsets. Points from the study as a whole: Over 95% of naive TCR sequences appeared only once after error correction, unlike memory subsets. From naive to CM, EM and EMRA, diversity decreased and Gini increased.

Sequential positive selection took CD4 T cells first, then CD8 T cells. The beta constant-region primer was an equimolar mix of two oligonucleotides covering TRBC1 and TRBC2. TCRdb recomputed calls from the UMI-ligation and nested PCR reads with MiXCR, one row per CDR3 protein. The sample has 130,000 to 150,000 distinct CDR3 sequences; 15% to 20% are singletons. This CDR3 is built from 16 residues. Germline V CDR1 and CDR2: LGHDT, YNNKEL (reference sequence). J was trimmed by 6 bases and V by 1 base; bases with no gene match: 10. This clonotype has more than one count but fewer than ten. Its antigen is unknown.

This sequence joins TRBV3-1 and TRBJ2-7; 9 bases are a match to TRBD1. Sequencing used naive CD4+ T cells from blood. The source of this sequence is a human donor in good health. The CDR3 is CASSQGGRQGGSEQYF. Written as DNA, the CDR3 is TGTGCCAGCAGCCAAGGAGGAAGACAGGGGGGTTCCGAGCAGTACTTC.